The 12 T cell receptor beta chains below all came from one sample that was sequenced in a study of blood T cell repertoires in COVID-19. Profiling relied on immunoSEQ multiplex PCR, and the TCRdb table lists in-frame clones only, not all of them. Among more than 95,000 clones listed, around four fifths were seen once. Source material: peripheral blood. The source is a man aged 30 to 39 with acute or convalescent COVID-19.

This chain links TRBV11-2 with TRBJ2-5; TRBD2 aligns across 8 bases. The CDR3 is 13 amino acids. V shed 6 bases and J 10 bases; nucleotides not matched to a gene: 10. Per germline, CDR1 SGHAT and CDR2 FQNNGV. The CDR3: CASSHYRGGIQYF. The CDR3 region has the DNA TGTGCCAGCAGTCACTACCGGGGGGGGATCCAGTACTTC.

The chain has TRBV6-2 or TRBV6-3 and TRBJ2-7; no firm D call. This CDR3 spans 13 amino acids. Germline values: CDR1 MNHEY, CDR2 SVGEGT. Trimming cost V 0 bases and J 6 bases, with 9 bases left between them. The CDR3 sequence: CASSYSGIREQYF. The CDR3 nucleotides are TGTGCCAGCAGTTACTCGGGCATCCGCGAGCAGTACTTC.

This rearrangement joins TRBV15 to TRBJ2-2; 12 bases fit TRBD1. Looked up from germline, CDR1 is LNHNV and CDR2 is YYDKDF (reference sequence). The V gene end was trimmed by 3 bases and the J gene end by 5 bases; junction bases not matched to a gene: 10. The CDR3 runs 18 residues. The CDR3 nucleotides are TGTGCCACCAGCAGGCGCGGGACAGGGGGCTTATCTACCGGGGAGCTGTTTTTT. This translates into CATSRRGTGGLSTGELFF.

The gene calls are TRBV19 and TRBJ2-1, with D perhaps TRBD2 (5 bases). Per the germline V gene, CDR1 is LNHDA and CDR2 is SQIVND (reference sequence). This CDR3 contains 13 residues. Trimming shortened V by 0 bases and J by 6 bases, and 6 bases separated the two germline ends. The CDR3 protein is CASSIDRGNEQFF. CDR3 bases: TGTGCCAGTAGTATAGATCGGGGCAATGAGCAGTTCTTC.

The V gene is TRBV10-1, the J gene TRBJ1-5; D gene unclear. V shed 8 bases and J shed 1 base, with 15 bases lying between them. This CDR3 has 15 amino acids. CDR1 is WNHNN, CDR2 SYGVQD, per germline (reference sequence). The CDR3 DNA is TGCGCCAGCTATAGCCTCCCTGGGAGCAATCAGCCCCAGCATTTT. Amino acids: CASYSLPGSNQPQHF.

CDR3 residues: CASSGSQGPNTGELFF. The DNA for the CDR3 is TGTGCCAGTAGTGGGTCCCAGGGTCCGAACACCGGGGAGCTGTTTTTT. V is TRBV19 and J is TRBJ2-2, with D possibly TRBD1 on 5 matching bases. With 5 bases removed from V and 0 bases from J, the gap between germline ends came to 13 bases. The CDR3 has 16 residues. Germline V CDR1 and CDR2: LNHDA, SQIVND (reference sequence).

The CDR3 nucleotides are TGTGCCAGTAGTGCCGGGGAGACCCAGTACTTC. Amino acid sequence: CASSAGETQYF. This chain links TRBV19 with TRBJ2-5; D is ambiguous. The V and J ends lost 5 bases and 5 bases respectively, with 6 bases between them. The CDR3 has 11 residues. Germline V gene sequence: CDR1 LNHDA, CDR2 SQIVND (reference sequence).

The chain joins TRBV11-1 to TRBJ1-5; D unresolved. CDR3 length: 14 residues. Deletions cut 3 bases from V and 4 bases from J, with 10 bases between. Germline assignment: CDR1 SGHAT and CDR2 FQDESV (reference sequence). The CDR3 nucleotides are TGTGCCAGCAGCTTGGACGGGGATAATCAGCCCCAGCATTTT. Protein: CASSLDGDNQPQHF.

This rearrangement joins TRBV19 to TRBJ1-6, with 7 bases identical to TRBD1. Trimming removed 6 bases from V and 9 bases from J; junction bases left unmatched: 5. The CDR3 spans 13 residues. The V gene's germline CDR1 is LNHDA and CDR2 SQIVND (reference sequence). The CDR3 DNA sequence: TGTGCCAGTAGGATGACAGGGAGTTCACCCCTCCACTTT. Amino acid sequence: CASRMTGSSPLHF.

The CDR3 here is CAWTGGGKTYEQYF. The DNA of the CDR3 is TGTGCCTGGACGGGGGGAGGGAAGACCTACGAGCAGTACTTC. The chain carries TRBV30 and TRBJ2-7; 7 bases line up with TRBD2. Germline assignment: CDR1 GTSNPN and CDR2 SVGIG (reference sequence). After removal of 4 bases from V and 2 bases from J, the junction contained 8 bases not matched to a gene. The CDR3 has 14 residues.

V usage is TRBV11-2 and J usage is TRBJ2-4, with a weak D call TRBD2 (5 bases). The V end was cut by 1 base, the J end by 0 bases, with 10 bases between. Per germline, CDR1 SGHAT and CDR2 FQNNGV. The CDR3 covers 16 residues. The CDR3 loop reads CASSLVAGLAKNIQYF. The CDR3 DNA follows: TGTGCCAGCAGCTTAGTGGCGGGTCTAGCCAAAAACATTCAGTACTTC.

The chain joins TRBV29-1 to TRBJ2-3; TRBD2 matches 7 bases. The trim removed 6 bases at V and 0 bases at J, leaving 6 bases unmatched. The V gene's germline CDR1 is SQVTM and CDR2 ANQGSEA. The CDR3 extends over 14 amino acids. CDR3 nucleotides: TGCAGCGTCCCCAAGCGGGGTAGCACAGATACGCAGTATTTT. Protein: CSVPKRGSTDTQYF.